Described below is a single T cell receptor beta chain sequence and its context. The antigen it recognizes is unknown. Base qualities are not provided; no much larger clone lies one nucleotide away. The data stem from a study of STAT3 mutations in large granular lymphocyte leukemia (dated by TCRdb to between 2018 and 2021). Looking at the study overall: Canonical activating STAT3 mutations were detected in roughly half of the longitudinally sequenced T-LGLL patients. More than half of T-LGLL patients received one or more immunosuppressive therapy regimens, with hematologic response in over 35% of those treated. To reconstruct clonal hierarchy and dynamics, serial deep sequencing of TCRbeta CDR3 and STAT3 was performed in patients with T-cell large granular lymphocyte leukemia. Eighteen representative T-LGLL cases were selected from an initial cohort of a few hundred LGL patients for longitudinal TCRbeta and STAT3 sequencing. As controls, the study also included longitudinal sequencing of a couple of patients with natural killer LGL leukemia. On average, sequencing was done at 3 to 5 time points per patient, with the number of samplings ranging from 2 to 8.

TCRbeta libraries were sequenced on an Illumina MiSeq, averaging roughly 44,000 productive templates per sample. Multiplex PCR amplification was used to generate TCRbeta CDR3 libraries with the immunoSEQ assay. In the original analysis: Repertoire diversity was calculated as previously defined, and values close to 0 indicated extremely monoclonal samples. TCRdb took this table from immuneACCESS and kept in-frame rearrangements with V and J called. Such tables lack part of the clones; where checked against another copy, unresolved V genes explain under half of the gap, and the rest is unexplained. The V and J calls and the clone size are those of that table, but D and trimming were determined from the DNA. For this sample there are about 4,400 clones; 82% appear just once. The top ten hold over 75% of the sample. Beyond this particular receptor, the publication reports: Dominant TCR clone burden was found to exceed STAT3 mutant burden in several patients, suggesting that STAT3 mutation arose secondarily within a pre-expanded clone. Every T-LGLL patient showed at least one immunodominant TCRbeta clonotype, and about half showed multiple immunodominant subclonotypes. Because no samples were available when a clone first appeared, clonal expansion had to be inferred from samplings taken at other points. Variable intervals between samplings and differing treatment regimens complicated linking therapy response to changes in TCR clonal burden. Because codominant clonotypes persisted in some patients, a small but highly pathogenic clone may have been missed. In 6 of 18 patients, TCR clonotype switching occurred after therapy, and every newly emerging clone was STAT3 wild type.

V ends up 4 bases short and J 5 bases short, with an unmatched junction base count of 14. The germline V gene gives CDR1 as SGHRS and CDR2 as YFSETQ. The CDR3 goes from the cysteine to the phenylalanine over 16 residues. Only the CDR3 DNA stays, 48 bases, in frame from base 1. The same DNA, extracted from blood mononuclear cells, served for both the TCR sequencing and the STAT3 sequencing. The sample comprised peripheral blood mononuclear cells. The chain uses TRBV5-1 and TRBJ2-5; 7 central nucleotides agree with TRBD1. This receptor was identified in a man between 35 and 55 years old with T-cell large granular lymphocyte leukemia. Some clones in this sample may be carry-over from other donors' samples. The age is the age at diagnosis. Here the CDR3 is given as CASSVGQQGVVETQYF. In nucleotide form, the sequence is TGCGCCAGCAGCGTAGGTCAGCAGGGGGTGGTGGAGACCCAGTACTTC.